This TCR beta chain was sequenced for a study of T-cell reconstitution after alpha-beta-depleted transplantation in children. Ten or more counts support this clonotype. Unique molecular identifiers were incorporated when the TCRbeta library was constructed. MiXCR, applied by TCRdb to the PCR reads, yields one record per CDR3 protein. The profile covers 200,000 to 250,000 distinct CDR3 sequences, with approximately 9.5% appearing a single time and roughly 6.2% taken by the ten largest. Germline CDR1 reads ENHRY; CDR2 reads SYGVKD. The germline V and J ends were trimmed by 7 bases and 4 bases, with 10 bases remaining between them. The CDR3 is made up of 13 amino acids.

The chain combines TRBV10-3 with TRBJ2-2, with D maybe TRBD2 (6 bases). The clonotype was recovered from a human donor who donated a stem cell graft to a child with acute lymphoblastic leukemia. Sequencing used PBMCs from the stem cell graft donor, obtained from the stem cell graft. DNA for the CDR3: TGTGCCATCATCAACGGGGGCACCGGGGAGCTGTTTTTT. Translation: CAIINGGTGELFF.